Listed here are 13 T cell receptor beta chains from one sample, sequenced in a study of breast tumors, draining lymph nodes, adjacent tissues. TCRdb analysed the multiplex PCR reads with MiXCR anew, one entry per CDR3 protein. The table has 150,000 or so distinct CDR3 sequences, more than 25% seen once. Breast cancer patients provided tissue from their axillary draining lymph nodes. Material for sequencing was axillary lymph node tissue. The receptors were gathered from a female donor with breast cancer. Some clones in this sample may be carry-over from other donors' samples.

This clonotype was found many times. This chain links TRBV7-9 with TRBJ1-3; D is unclear. Trimming left V 4 bases short and J 0 bases short, with 10 bases between. CDR1 and CDR2 from the germline V gene are SEHNR and FQNEAQ (reference sequence). The CDR3 spans 15 residues. The CDR3 region has the DNA TGTGCCAGCAGCTGGATAGTAATCTCTGGAAACACCATATATTTT. Its translation: CASSWIVISGNTIYF.

The CDR3 DNA reads as TGTGCCAGCAGTCACGGGTCAGGGGGCGCCGAAGTGACAGGGACTGGCTACACCTTC. Translating gives CASSHGSGGAEVTGTGYTF. The chain recombines TRBV6-6 with TRBJ1-2; TRBD1 matches at 8 bases. The CDR3 sequence is 19 residues long. V trimming: 5 bases; J trimming: 7 bases; junction bases outside the gene matches: 24. Germline V CDR1 and CDR2: MNHNY, SVGAGI (reference sequence).

This clonotype was counted at least ten times. The chain combines TRBV7-9 with TRBJ1-4; TRBD1 agrees at 7 bases. The CDR3 has 15 amino acids. Germline loops: CDR1 SEHNR, CDR2 FQNEAQ (reference sequence). The trim removed 4 bases at V and 8 bases at J, leaving 10 bases unmatched. The CDR3 region is CASSSGTGVGEKLFF. CDR3 sequence (DNA): TGTGCCAGCAGCTCCGGAACAGGGGTCGGGGAAAAACTGTTTTTT.

This clonotype was recorded many times. CDR3 sequence reads: CSGKAGTSQETQYF. The CDR3 region has the DNA TGCAGCGGGAAGGCCGGGACGTCCCAAGAGACCCAGTACTTC. The V call is TRBV29-1, the J call TRBJ2-5; possibly TRBD1 or TRBD2 for D (5 bases each). The CDR3 is 14 amino acids. The germline CDR1 and CDR2 sequences are SQVTM and ANQGSEA. With 7 bases removed from V and 1 base from J, the gap between germline ends came to 16 bases.

Comment on this clonotype: No conserved phenylalanine or tryptophan ends this CDR3, so it is likely a read error. The V gene is TRBV12-3 or TRBV12-4, the J gene TRBJ1-5; 9 bases fit TRBD1. With V trimmed by 5 bases and J by 5 bases, 4 bases remained unmatched. The CDR3 runs to 14 residues. CDR3 DNA sequence: TGTGCCAGCAGTAGGACAGGGGCATATCAGCCCCAGCATTCT. It codes for CASSRTGAYQPQHS.

This clonotype was picked up a small number of times. The V call is TRBV5-1, the J call TRBJ1-1, with no clear D. The CDR3 is 12 amino acids. The germline CDR1 and CDR2 sequences are SGHRS and YFSETQ. V dropped 4 bases and J dropped 10 bases, with 14 bases sitting between them. Here the CDR3 reads CASSAVSGPAFF. The CDR3 nucleotides are TGCGCCAGCAGCGCTGTTTCCGGACCAGCTTTCTTT.

This clonotype was counted many times. This sequence joins TRBV29-1 and TRBJ2-7; possibly TRBD2 for D (5 bases). CDR3 length equals 13 residues. CDR1 SQVTM and CDR2 ANQGSEA come from the germline V gene. Trimming cost V 7 bases and J 2 bases, with 15 bases left between them. In DNA, the CDR3 is TGCAGCGCGGGAACCGGGGTCCCCTACGAGCAGTACTTC. This gives the protein CSAGTGVPYEQYF.

This clonotype was found once. Germline is not matched at one junction end, which may reflect a read error. The V call is TRBV29-1, the J call TRBJ2-5; tentative D call: TRBD2 (6 bases). Germline V lookup: CDR1 SQVTM, CDR2 ANQGSEA. The CDR3 loop spans 12 amino acids. The chain's CDR3 is CSYRGGAETQYF. The CDR3 nucleotides are TGCAGCTATCGCGGAGGGGCGGAAACCCAATACTTC.

There are many counts of this clonotype. The J gene is TRBJ2-5, the V gene TRBV6-2 or TRBV6-3; 13 bases are shared with TRBD2. The ends lost 8 bases at V and 2 bases at J; junction bases unmatched: 5. The CDR3 runs 15 residues. CDR1 is MNHEY and CDR2 is SVGEGT in the germline V gene. The CDR3 nucleotides read TGTGCCAGCTCCGGGACTAGCGGGGTTCAAGAGACCCAGTACTTC. The encoded protein is CASSGTSGVQETQYF.

A few counts support this clonotype. The chain recombines TRBV5-1 with TRBJ1-1, with D hard to call. The V gene lost 4 bases and the J gene lost 0 bases, with 7 bases spanning the gap. The CDR3 is made up of 13 amino acids. Looked up from germline, CDR1 is SGHRS and CDR2 is YFSETQ. For the CDR3, the DNA is TGCGCCAGCAGCATCCACTTGAACACTGAAGCTTTCTTT. It translates to CASSIHLNTEAFF.

The J gene is TRBJ1-6, the V gene TRBV2; D is undetermined. Trimming took off 4 bases at V and 8 bases at J, with 9 bases between the two ends. The V gene's germline CDR1 is SNHLY and CDR2 FYNNEI. This CDR3 spans 13 amino acids. CDR3 sequence: CASSVDGDSPLHF. In DNA, the CDR3 is TGTGCCAGCAGTGTGGATGGAGATTCACCCCTCCACTTT.

This clonotype was seen a handful of times. Possible read error: a much larger clone is one base away. As the CDR3 is not closed by the conserved phenylalanine or tryptophan, this likely results from a read error. The rearrangement links TRBV5-1 to TRBJ2-7; D not certain. Germline lookup yields CDR1 SGHRS and CDR2 YFSETQ. The CDR3 extends over 13 amino acids. The ends were cut back, 0 bases at V and 5 bases at J, with 9 bases in the middle. CDR3 sequence (DNA): TGCGCCAGCAGCTTGGTCCCCACTAACGAGCAGTACTCC. This codes for CASSLVPTNEQYS.

At least ten counts were recorded for this clonotype. This sequence joins TRBV6-5 and TRBJ2-3, with 11 bases fitting TRBD2. The V gene end was trimmed by 2 bases and the J gene end by 0 bases; junction bases not matched to a gene: 10. The CDR3 is 19 amino acids. Germline V gene data show CDR1 as MNHEY and CDR2 as SVGAGI. The DNA for the CDR3 is TGTGCCAGCAGTTACCTAACTAGCGGGAGACCTAAGAGCACAGATACGCAGTATTTT. The encoded protein is CASSYLTSGRPKSTDTQYF.